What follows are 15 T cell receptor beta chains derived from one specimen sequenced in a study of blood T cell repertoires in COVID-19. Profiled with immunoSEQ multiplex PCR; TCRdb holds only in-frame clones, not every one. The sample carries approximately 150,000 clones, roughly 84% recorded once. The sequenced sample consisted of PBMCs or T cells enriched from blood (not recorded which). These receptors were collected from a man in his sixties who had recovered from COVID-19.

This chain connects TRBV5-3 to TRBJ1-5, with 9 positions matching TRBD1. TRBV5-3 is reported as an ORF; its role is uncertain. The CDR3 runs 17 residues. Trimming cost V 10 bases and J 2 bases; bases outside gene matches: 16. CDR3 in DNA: TGTGCCGGAGTACATGACAGGGGGGTATACGGCAATCAGCCCCAGCATTTT. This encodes CAGVHDRGVYGNQPQHF.

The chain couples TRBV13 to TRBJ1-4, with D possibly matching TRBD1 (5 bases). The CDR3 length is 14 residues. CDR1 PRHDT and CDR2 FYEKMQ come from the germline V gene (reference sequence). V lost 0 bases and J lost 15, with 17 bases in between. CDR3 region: CASSLGRTQKNLFF. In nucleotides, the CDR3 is TGTGCCAGCAGCTTAGGCCGGACACAGAAAAACTTGTTTTTT. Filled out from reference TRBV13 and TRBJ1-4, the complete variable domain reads AAGVIQSPRHLIKEKRETATLKCYPIPRHDTVYWYQQGPGQDPQFLISFYEKMQSDKGSIPDRFSAQQFSDYHSELNMSSLELGDSALYFCASSLGRTQKNLFFGSGTQLSVL.

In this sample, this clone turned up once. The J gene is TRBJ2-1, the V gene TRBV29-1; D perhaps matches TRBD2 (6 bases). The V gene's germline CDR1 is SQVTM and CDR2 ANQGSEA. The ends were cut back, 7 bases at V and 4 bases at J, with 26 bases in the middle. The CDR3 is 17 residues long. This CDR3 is CSADGGVSGKGYNEQFF. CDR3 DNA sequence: TGCAGCGCTGATGGAGGGGTTTCGGGAAAGGGGTACAATGAGCAGTTCTTC.

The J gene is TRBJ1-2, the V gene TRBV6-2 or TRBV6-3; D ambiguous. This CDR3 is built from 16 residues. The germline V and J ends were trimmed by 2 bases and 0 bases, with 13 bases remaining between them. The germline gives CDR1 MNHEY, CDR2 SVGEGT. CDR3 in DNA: TGTGCCAGCAGTTACCTAAGTTCGGGAGCTAACTATGGCTACACCTTC. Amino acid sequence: CASSYLSSGANYGYTF.

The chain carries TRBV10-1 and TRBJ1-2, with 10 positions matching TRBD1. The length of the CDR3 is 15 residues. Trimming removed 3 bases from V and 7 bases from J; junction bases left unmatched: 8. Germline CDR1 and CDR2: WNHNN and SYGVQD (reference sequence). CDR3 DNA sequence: TGCGCCAGCAGTGACAGGACAGGGGGTTTGCGTGGCTACACCTTC. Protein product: CASSDRTGGLRGYTF.

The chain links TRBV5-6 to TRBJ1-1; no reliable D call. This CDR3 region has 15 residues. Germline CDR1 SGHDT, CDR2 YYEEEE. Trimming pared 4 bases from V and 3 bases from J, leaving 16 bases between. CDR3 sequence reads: CASSPRGSRDTEAFF. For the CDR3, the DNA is TGTGCCAGCAGCCCCCGTGGGAGCCGGGACACTGAAGCTTTCTTT.

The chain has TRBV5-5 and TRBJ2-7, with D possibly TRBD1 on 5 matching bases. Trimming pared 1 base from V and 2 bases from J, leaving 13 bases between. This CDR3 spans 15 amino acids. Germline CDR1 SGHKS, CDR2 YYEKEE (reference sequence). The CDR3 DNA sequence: TGTGCCAGCAGCTTGTTATTGACGACAGCCTACGAGCAGTACTTC. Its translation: CASSLLLTTAYEQYF.

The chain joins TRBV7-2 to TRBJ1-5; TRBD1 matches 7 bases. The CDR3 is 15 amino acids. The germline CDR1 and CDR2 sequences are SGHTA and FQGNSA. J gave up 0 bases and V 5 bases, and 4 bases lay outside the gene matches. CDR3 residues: CASSVRTGSNQPQHF. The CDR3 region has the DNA TGTGCCAGCAGCGTCCGGACAGGTAGCAATCAGCCCCAGCATTTT.

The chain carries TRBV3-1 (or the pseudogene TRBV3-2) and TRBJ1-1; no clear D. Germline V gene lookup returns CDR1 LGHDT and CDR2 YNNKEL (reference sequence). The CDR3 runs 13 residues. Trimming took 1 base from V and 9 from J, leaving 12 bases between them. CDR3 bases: TGTGCCAGCAGCCAAGCCCGGGGTTTGCAAGCTTTCTTT. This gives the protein CASSQARGLQAFF.

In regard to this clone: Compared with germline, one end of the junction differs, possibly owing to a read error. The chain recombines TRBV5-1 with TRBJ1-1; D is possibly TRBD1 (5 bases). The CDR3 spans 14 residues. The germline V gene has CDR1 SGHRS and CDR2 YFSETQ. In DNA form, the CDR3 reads TGCGCCAGCTGCTTGGATTCGGGGGGCACTGAAGCTTTCTTT. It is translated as CASCLDSGGTEAFF.

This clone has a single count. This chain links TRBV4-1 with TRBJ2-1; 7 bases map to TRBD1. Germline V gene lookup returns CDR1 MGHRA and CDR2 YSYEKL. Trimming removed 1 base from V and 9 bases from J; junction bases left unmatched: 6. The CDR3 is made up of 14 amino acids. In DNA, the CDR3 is TGCGCCAGCAGCCAAGGGTCAGGGGGAAGTGAGCAGTTCTTC. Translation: CASSQGSGGSEQFF.

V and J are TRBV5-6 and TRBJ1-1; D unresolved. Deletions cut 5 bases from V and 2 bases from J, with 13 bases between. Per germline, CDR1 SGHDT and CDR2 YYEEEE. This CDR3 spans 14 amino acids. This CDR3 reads CASRPGASNTEAFF. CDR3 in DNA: TGTGCCAGCAGACCAGGCGCTTCCAACACTGAAGCTTTCTTT. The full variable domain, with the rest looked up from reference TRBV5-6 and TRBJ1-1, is DAGVTQSPTHLIKTRGQQVTLRCSPKSGHDTVSWYQQALGQGPQFIFQYYEEEERQRGNFPDRFSGHQFPNYSSELNVNALLLGDSALYLCASRPGASNTEAFFGQGTRLTVV.

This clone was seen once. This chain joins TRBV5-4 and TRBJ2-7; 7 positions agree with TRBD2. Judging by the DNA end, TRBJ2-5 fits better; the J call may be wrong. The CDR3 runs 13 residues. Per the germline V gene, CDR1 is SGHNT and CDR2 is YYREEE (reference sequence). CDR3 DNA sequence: TGTGCCAGCAGACTAGCGTACCAAGAGACCCAGTACTTC. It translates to CASRLAYQETQYF.

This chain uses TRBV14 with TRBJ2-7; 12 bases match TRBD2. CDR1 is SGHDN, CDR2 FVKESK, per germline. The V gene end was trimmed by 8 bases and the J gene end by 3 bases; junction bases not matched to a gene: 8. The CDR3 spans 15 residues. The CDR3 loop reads CASAGGLAGFYEQYF. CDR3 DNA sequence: TGTGCCAGCGCTGGAGGACTAGCGGGGTTCTACGAGCAGTACTTC.

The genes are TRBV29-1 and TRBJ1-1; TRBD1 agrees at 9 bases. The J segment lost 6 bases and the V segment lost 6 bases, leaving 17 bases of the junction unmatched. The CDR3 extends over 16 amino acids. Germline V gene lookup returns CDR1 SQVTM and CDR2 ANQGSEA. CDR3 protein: CSVTPGQGLGSSEAFF. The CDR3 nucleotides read TGCAGCGTGACCCCGGGACAGGGCCTGGGTTCTTCTGAAGCTTTCTTT.